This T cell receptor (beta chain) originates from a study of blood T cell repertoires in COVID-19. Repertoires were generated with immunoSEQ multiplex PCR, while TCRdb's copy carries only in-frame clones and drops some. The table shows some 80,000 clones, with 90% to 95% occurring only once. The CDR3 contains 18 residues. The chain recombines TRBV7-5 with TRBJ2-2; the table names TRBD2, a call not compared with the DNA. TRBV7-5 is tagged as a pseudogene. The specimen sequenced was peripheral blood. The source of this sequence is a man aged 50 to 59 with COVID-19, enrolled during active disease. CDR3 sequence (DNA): TGTGTCAGAAGCCTCCTGCCCGGGCGGGAGGTGGAGGCGGGGGAGCTGTTTTTT. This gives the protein CVRSLLPGREVEAGELFF.